A single T cell receptor beta chain is shown here with its context. The investigators amplified TCR beta CDR3 regions from RNA transcripts. Carried out on the TCR CDR3, a first-round RT-PCR used the HTBI primer set. One entry per CDR3 protein results from TCRdb running MiXCR on the multiplex PCR reads. The data contain 560,000 or so distinct CDR3 sequences, just over 45% of them seen just once; the ten biggest clones take up about 7.8%. This record belongs to a study of T cells in Graves' hyperthyroidism and ophthalmopathy. CDR1 and CDR2 (germline): DFQATT, SNEGSKA (reference sequence). Unmatched junction bases numbered 7, after V lost 2 bases and J lost 3 bases. CDR3 length: 16 residues.

The chain combines TRBV20-1 with TRBJ1-6, with 7 bases fitting TRBD1. Material for sequencing was peripheral blood or thyroid tissue (not recorded which). The source of this sequence is a woman younger than 30 with Graves' hyperthyroidism. The chain's CDR3 is CSARWDSNDYNSPLHF. CDR3 bases: TGCAGTGCTAGATGGGACAGCAATGACTATAATTCACCCCTCCACTTT.